Each of the 28 T cell receptor beta chains below was sequenced from the same sample in a study of blood T cell repertoires in COVID-19. Clones were sequenced by immunoSEQ multiplex PCR, and TCRdb holds only the in-frame ones, with some missing. The sample yields 250,000 to 350,000 clones, roughly 91% seen once. The sample consisted of peripheral blood. These receptors were collected from a man aged 25 to 45 with acute or convalescent COVID-19.

The rearrangement links TRBV28 to TRBJ1-1; no firm D call. The length of the CDR3 is 14 residues. CDR1 and CDR2 from the germline V gene are MDHEN and SYDVKM. The V gene lost 6 bases and the J gene lost 5 bases, with 16 bases spanning the gap. CDR3 nucleotides: TGTGCCAGCAGGTTCACCCCCCATGAGACTGAAGCTTTCTTT. Its translation: CASRFTPHETEAFF.

In this sample, this clone turned up once. CDR3: CASSARQGRNYGYTF. CDR3 coding DNA: TGTGCCAGTAGTGCCCGACAGGGGAGGAACTATGGCTACACCTTC. The rearrangement joins TRBV19 to TRBJ1-2, with TRBD1 matching 8 bases. This CDR3 region has 15 residues. Trimming took 5 bases from V and 2 from J; bases not matched to a gene: 7. Germline V gives CDR1 LNHDA, CDR2 SQIVND (reference sequence).

The chain recombines TRBV11-2 with TRBJ1-2, with 7 bases aligning to TRBD1. The junction had 3 bases not matched to a gene; V was cut back by 3 bases and J by 5 bases. The CDR3 contains 13 residues. Germline CDR1 is SGHAT and CDR2 is FQNNGV. The CDR3 spells CASSLNRGYGYTF. CDR3 coding DNA: TGTGCCAGCAGCTTGAACAGGGGTTATGGCTACACCTTC. Complete variable domain (other parts from reference TRBV11-2 and TRBJ1-2): EAGVAQSPRYKIIEKRQSVAFWCNPISGHATLYWYQQILGQGPKLLIQFQNNGVVDDSQLPKDRFSAERLKGVDSTLKIQPAKLEDSAVYLCASSLNRGYGYTFGSGTRLTVV.

CDR3 protein: CASSLDRVQAKNIQYF. Here the CDR3 DNA reads TGTGCCAGCAGTCTCGACAGGGTCCAAGCCAAAAACATTCAGTACTTC. V usage is TRBV27 and J usage is TRBJ2-4; 7 nucleotides line up with TRBD1. This CDR3 has 16 residues. Germline V gene sequence: CDR1 MNHEY, CDR2 SMNVEV (reference sequence). V dropped 5 bases and J dropped 0; count of bases not matched to a gene: 7.

The genes are TRBV20-1 and TRBJ1-6; TRBD1 is a possible D gene (5 bases). The CDR3 extends over 11 amino acids. Germline CDR1 reads DFQATT; CDR2 reads SNEGSKA (reference sequence). V lost 7 bases, J lost 7 bases, and 8 bases lay in between. CDR3 protein: CSVHRNSPLHF. DNA for the CDR3: TGCAGTGTCCACAGGAATTCACCCCTCCACTTT.

This rearrangement joins TRBV5-1 to TRBJ1-6, with 12 bases fitting TRBD1. V lost 4 bases, J lost 9 bases, and 11 bases stayed unmatched. The CDR3 length is 17 residues. Germline V gene lookup returns CDR1 SGHRS and CDR2 YFSETQ. CDR3 sequence reads: CASSKGQGAGMISPLHF. CDR3 in DNA: TGCGCCAGCAGCAAGGGACAGGGGGCCGGAATGATTTCACCCCTCCACTTT.

This chain joins TRBV30 and TRBJ2-4; no firm D call. This CDR3 has 14 residues. Germline CDR1 and CDR2: GTSNPN and SVGIG (reference sequence). Trimming shortened V by 3 bases and J by 0 bases, and 9 bases separated the two germline ends. The CDR3 spells CAWSASLAKNIQYF. The DNA of the CDR3 is TGTGCCTGGAGCGCGTCGCTAGCCAAAAACATTCAGTACTTC.

In nucleotides, the CDR3 is TGTGCCAGCAGCCGGGGGGGGTATCAAGCGGCTTTCTTT. It yields the protein CASSRGGYQAAFF. The genes are TRBV3-1 (or the pseudogene TRBV3-2) and TRBJ1-1; maybe TRBD1 (5 bases). Germline CDR1 reads LGHDT; CDR2 reads YNNKEL (reference sequence). The length of the CDR3 is 13 residues. Trimming left V 4 bases short and J 11 bases short, with 17 bases between.

The chain links TRBV28 to TRBJ1-1, with D maybe TRBD1 (6 bases). The CDR3 extends over 15 amino acids. Trimming left V 5 bases short and J 1 base short, with 14 bases between. The germline V gene encodes CDR1 MDHEN and CDR2 SYDVKM. CDR3 in DNA: TGTGCCAGCAGTCCCCACCCGACAGGGAACACTGAAGCTTTCTTT. Its translation is CASSPHPTGNTEAFF.

This clone is a singleton in its sample. V is TRBV28 and J is TRBJ1-1; D is unresolved. V was trimmed by 6 bases and J by 1 base, leaving 15 bases between them. CDR3 length: 15 residues. Germline lookup yields CDR1 MDHEN and CDR2 SYDVKM. CDR3 residues: CASSPSRGGNTEAFF. In nucleotides, the CDR3 is TGTGCCAGCAGCCCTAGCCGGGGAGGGAACACTGAAGCTTTCTTT.

In its sample, this clone was seen once. The CDR3 spells CASSQVGLAGSEQFF. The DNA of the CDR3 is TGTGCCAGCAGCCAAGTGGGACTAGCGGGCTCTGAGCAGTTCTTC. V and J are TRBV3-1 (or the pseudogene TRBV3-2) and TRBJ2-1; the match to TRBD2 covers 12 bases. CDR3 size: 15 residues. Germline V lookup: CDR1 LGHDT, CDR2 YNNKEL (reference sequence). The ends lost 1 base at V and 9 bases at J; junction bases unmatched: 4.

The genes are TRBV19 and TRBJ2-1; 8 bases fit TRBD2. V trimming: 7 bases; J trimming: 2 bases; junction bases outside the gene matches: 10. The CDR3 is made up of 16 amino acids. CDR1 and CDR2 (germline): LNHDA, SQIVND (reference sequence). The CDR3 DNA sequence: TGTGCCAGTACTCGGAGCCGGGGGGGGCCCTACAATGAGCAGTTCTTC. It yields the protein CASTRSRGGPYNEQFF.

CDR3 residues: CASSEGGSAADTQYF. CDR3 bases: TGTGCCAGCAGTGAAGGGGGTAGCGCAGCAGATACGCAGTATTTT. This chain links TRBV6-1 with TRBJ2-3; D is possibly TRBD2 (5 bases). The CDR3 extends over 15 amino acids. CDR1 and CDR2 from the germline V gene are MNHNS and SASEGT. V shed 1 base and J shed 4 bases, with 12 bases lying between them.

V and J are TRBV10-1 and TRBJ2-5, with D perhaps matching TRBD1 (5 bases). This CDR3 has 12 residues. Between the trimmed V and J ends, which lost 3 bases and 5 bases, there was a span of 7 bases. Germline V gene data show CDR1 as WNHNN and CDR2 as SYGVQD (reference sequence). CDR3 protein: CASSENRETQYF. The CDR3 DNA reads as TGCGCCAGCAGTGAAAACAGGGAGACCCAGTACTTC.

The chain combines TRBV28 with TRBJ1-6; D is possibly TRBD1 (6 bases). This CDR3 region has 15 residues. Trimming pared 2 bases from V and 5 bases from J, leaving 10 bases between. The germline CDR1 and CDR2 sequences are MDHEN and SYDVKM. CDR3 sequence (DNA): TGTGCCAGCAGTTTAGGGGGGGCGAATAATTCACCCCTCCACTTT. Its protein is CASSLGGANNSPLHF.

This clone has just a few counts. V and J are TRBV5-5 and TRBJ2-5; tentatively, D is TRBD1 (6 bases). The CDR3 spans 15 residues. From germline, CDR1 is SGHKS and CDR2 YYEKEE (reference sequence). Trimming shortened V by 1 base and J by 5 bases, and 15 bases separated the two germline ends. The DNA of the CDR3 is TGTGCCAGCAGCTTGAATTCGGCAGGGGCCGAGACCCAGTACTTC. Protein sequence: CASSLNSAGAETQYF.

This chain uses TRBV5-1 with TRBJ2-1; D gene unclear. V lost 4 bases and J lost 0, with 11 bases in between. The CDR3 totals 15 residues. Germline V gene data show CDR1 as SGHRS and CDR2 as YFSETQ. CDR3 amino acids: CASSIDKSSYNEQFF. The CDR3 DNA reads as TGCGCCAGCAGCATCGACAAGAGCTCCTACAATGAGCAGTTCTTC.

The rearrangement uses TRBV6-5 and TRBJ2-5; the D gene is possibly TRBD2 (7 bases). Germline loops: CDR1 MNHEY, CDR2 SVGAGI. The CDR3 is 13 amino acids. Trimming pared 8 bases from V and 4 bases from J, leaving 14 bases between. The CDR3 loop reads CASSGAGVETQYF. In DNA form, the CDR3 reads TGTGCCAGCTCGGGGGCGGGAGTAGAGACCCAGTACTTC.

V is TRBV7-9 and J is TRBJ1-2; 7 bases agree with TRBD1. Per germline, CDR1 SEHNR and CDR2 FQNEAQ (reference sequence). The CDR3 extends over 15 amino acids. J lost 0 bases, V lost 4 bases, and 5 bases had no gene match. CDR3 loop: CASSSRGWANYGYTF. CDR3 nucleotide sequence: TGTGCCAGCAGCTCCAGGGGGTGGGCTAACTATGGCTACACCTTC.

This sequence joins TRBV28 and TRBJ1-1; 9 nucleotides match TRBD1. The germline CDR1 and CDR2 sequences are MDHEN and SYDVKM. With 6 bases clipped from V and 1 base from J, the junction kept 3 bases outside the gene matches. The CDR3 covers 14 residues. The CDR3 sequence: CASRTGGWNTEAFF. CDR3 nucleotide sequence: TGTGCCAGCAGAACAGGGGGCTGGAACACTGAAGCTTTCTTT.

The rearrangement uses TRBV18 and TRBJ1-5; possible D gene TRBD1, 5 bases. The V gene's germline CDR1 is KGHSH and CDR2 LQKENI. V was trimmed by 3 bases and J by 7 bases, leaving 28 bases between them. CDR3 size: 19 residues. The CDR3 region has the DNA TGTGCCAGCTCACCCAAACGTCATCCGCTGACGGAGGGGTACCAGCCCCAGCATTTT. It specifies CASSPKRHPLTEGYQPQHF. Using reference TRBV18 and TRBJ1-5 for the parts outside the CDR3, the full variable domain is NAGVMQNPRHLVRRRGQEARLRCSPMKGHSHVYWYRQLPEEGLKFMVYLQKENIIDESGMPKERFSAEFPKEGPSILRIQQVVRGDSAAYFCASSPKRHPLTEGYQPQHFGDGTRLSIL.

The chain joins TRBV7-9 to TRBJ1-6; the D is unclear. Trimming took off 4 bases at V and 7 bases at J, with 17 bases between the two ends. The length of the CDR3 is 16 residues. The germline CDR1 and CDR2 sequences are SEHNR and FQNEAQ (reference sequence). CDR3 bases: TGTGCCAGCAGCTCCAGCTCCGGACTGACCAATTCACCCCTCCACTTT. Encoded protein: CASSSSSGLTNSPLHF.

The chain employs TRBV5-1 and TRBJ2-7; 8 nucleotides align to TRBD1. Germline V gene sequence: CDR1 SGHRS, CDR2 YFSETQ. The CDR3 runs to 16 residues. The trim removed 4 bases at V and 2 bases at J, leaving 11 bases unmatched. The CDR3 DNA follows: TGCGCCAGCAGCCCGGGACAGGCCAGTAGGACCTACGAGCAGTACTTC. Protein product: CASSPGQASRTYEQYF.

The chain combines TRBV6-5 with TRBJ1-2, with D tentatively TRBD1 (6 bases). Trimming pared 5 bases from V and 1 base from J, leaving 11 bases between. There are 14 residues in the CDR3. Germline V CDR1 and CDR2: MNHEY, SVGAGI. CDR3 amino acids: CASSRDMSNYGYTF. CDR3 DNA: TGTGCCAGCAGTCGGGACATGAGTAACTATGGCTACACCTTC.

V usage is TRBV11-2 and J usage is TRBJ2-2; 11 nucleotides align to TRBD1. Germline V gives CDR1 SGHAT, CDR2 FQNNGV. V was clipped by 4 bases and J by 6 bases; unmatched bases: 4. The CDR3 consists of 15 residues. CDR3 sequence (DNA): TGTGCCAGCAGCTCTGGACAGGGGGCCCCCGGGGAGCTGTTTTTT. Translating it yields CASSSGQGAPGELFF.

This chain uses TRBV6-4 with TRBJ2-1; 7 bases are shared with TRBD1. J gave up 10 bases and V 2 bases, and 11 bases lay outside the gene matches. Germline V gene lookup returns CDR1 MRHNA and CDR2 SNTAGT. The CDR3 covers 15 residues. The CDR3 DNA follows: TGTGCCAGCAGTGACCGTGGGGCAGGGGGTCGAGAGCAGTTCTTC. Translation gives CASSDRGAGGREQFF.

The chain is built from TRBV5-1 and TRBJ2-3; 7 bases map to TRBD2. Germline CDR1 and CDR2: SGHRS and YFSETQ. This CDR3 spans 14 amino acids. V dropped 7 bases and J dropped 4; count of bases not matched to a gene: 9. The CDR3 coding sequence is TGCGCCAGCGGGGCAGCGGGACCCTCAGATACGCAGTATTTT. Protein: CASGAAGPSDTQYF.

The rearrangement uses TRBV7-2 and TRBJ1-1; D gene unclear. This CDR3 region has 14 residues. Trimming cost V 5 bases and J 6 bases, with 16 bases left between them. From germline, CDR1 is SGHTA and CDR2 FQGNSA. As DNA, the CDR3 is TGTGCCAGCAGCCCGGCGGGAGGGTTCGCTGAAGCTTTCTTT. It translates to CASSPAGGFAEAFF. The complete variable domain, with remaining parts taken from reference TRBV7-2 and TRBJ1-1, reads GAGVSQSPSNKVTEKGKDVELRCDPISGHTALYWYRQSLGQGLEFLIYFQGNSAPDKSGLPSDRFSAERTGGSVSTLTIQRTQQEDSAVYLCASSPAGGFAEAFFGQGTRLTVV.